Following are 22 T cell receptor beta chains from one sample sequenced in a study of T cell responses to AZD1222 COVID-19 vaccine. Clones were read by immunoSEQ multiplex PCR, and TCRdb kept only the in-frame ones, dropping some. The table lists 130,000 to 150,000 clones, 75% to 90% of them singletons. The sequences come from peripheral blood, collected on day 0 of MenACWY control vaccination. The receptors derive from an adult in good health.

This clone has a single count. V gene TRBV29-1 combines with J gene TRBJ1-2, with D possibly TRBD1 on 6 matching bases. This CDR3 comprises 12 residues. The V end lost 1 base, the J end lost 7 bases, and 10 bases lay between the germline ends. Germline lookup yields CDR1 SQVTM and CDR2 ANQGSEA. The CDR3 sequence: CSVEAQGLGYTF. The CDR3 coding sequence is TGCAGCGTTGAAGCACAGGGTCTTGGCTACACCTTC.

There are a few counts of this clone. The V gene is TRBV5-1, the J gene TRBJ2-5; 8 bases are shared with TRBD1. J gave up 4 bases and V 5 bases, and 7 bases lay outside the gene matches. Germline values: CDR1 SGHRS, CDR2 YFSETQ. This CDR3 contains 14 residues. This CDR3 reads CASSLGQGRETQYF. The DNA of the CDR3 is TGCGCCAGCAGTCTTGGACAGGGCAGAGAGACCCAGTACTTC.

This chain joins TRBV27 and TRBJ2-6; no clear D. The CDR3 extends over 14 amino acids. Looked up from germline, CDR1 is MNHEY and CDR2 is SMNVEV (reference sequence). Trimming took 8 bases from V and 0 from J, leaving 8 bases between them. This chain's CDR3 is CASYGYSGANVLTF. CDR3 in DNA: TGTGCCAGCTACGGATACTCTGGGGCCAACGTCCTGACTTTC.

This clone was detected a few times. CDR3 sequence: CATSEKPSGELFF. The CDR3 coding sequence is TGTGCCACCAGTGAAAAGCCGTCCGGGGAGCTGTTTTTT. The chain has TRBV24-1 and TRBJ2-2; D call uncertain. The germline gives CDR1 KGHDR, CDR2 SFDVKD. With 4 bases removed from V and 6 bases from J, the gap between germline ends came to 8 bases. The CDR3 is 13 residues long.

The V call is TRBV27, the J call TRBJ2-2; no clear D. V was clipped by 3 bases and J by 0 bases, with 8 bases between them. The CDR3 is 15 residues long. The germline gives CDR1 MNHEY, CDR2 SMNVEV (reference sequence). The CDR3 DNA is TGTGCCAGCAGTTTGAGGTGGACGAACACCGGGGAGCTGTTTTTT. It translates to CASSLRWTNTGELFF.

In this sample, this clone turned up a few times. The chain links TRBV15 to TRBJ2-3, with 9 nucleotides matching TRBD2. J gave up 8 bases and V 7 bases, and 13 bases lay outside the gene matches. The CDR3 runs 15 residues. Germline-derived CDR1 and CDR2 are LNHNV and YYDKDF (reference sequence). CDR3: CATTGGASGVGTQYF. The CDR3, as DNA: TGTGCCACCACCGGGGGGGCTAGCGGGGTCGGTACGCAGTATTTT.

The rearrangement uses TRBV6-4 and TRBJ1-2; tentative D call: TRBD1 (6 bases). V dropped 5 bases and J dropped 13 bases, with 23 bases sitting between them. Per germline, CDR1 MRHNA and CDR2 SNTAGT. The CDR3 is 14 residues long. CDR3 sequence reads: CASSWEWTDKGRTF. CDR3 DNA sequence: TGTGCCAGCAGTTGGGAATGGACAGACAAGGGGCGCACCTTC.

The chain is built from TRBV11-2 and TRBJ2-5; no reliable D call. Germline V gene sequence: CDR1 SGHAT, CDR2 FQNNGV. The CDR3 is 14 residues long. The V and J ends lost 6 bases and 2 bases respectively, with 13 bases between them. The CDR3 loop reads CASSDSPFQETQYF. CDR3 coding DNA: TGTGCCAGCAGTGATTCCCCGTTTCAAGAGACCCAGTACTTC.

The CDR3 DNA is TGCAGTGCTAGTGGAGGGACCTCCCGGGGCAATGAGCAGTTCTTC. It is translated as CSASGGTSRGNEQFF. This rearrangement joins TRBV20-1 to TRBJ2-1, with D possibly matching TRBD2 (6 bases). Germline loops: CDR1 DFQATT, CDR2 SNEGSKA (reference sequence). The CDR3 covers 15 residues. The V end lost 3 bases, the J end lost 6 bases, and 18 bases lay between the germline ends.

This clone was recorded a few times. The V call is TRBV7-3, the J call TRBJ2-2, with D possibly matching TRBD2 (5 bases). Germline V CDR1 and CDR2: SGHTA, FQGTGA. The CDR3 runs 14 residues. Deletions cut 5 bases from V and 7 bases from J, with 14 bases between. The CDR3: CASSVNGKIGELFF. The CDR3 bases are TGTGCCAGCAGCGTCAACGGGAAAATCGGGGAGCTGTTTTTT.

The chain recombines TRBV11-2 with TRBJ2-3, with TRBD2 identical over 7 bases. This CDR3 has 16 residues. Looked up from germline, CDR1 is SGHAT and CDR2 is FQNNGV. Trimming cost V 8 bases and J 6 bases; bases outside gene matches: 17. The CDR3, as DNA: TGTGCCAGCTCCGCAGTAGGGAGGGAAGGACCGGATACGCAGTATTTT. Its protein product is CASSAVGREGPDTQYF. Full variable domain (remainder filled in from reference TRBV11-2 and TRBJ2-3): EAGVAQSPRYKIIEKRQSVAFWCNPISGHATLYWYQQILGQGPKLLIQFQNNGVVDDSQLPKDRFSAERLKGVDSTLKIQPAKLEDSAVYLCASSAVGREGPDTQYFGPGTRLTVL.

CDR3 amino acids: CASSQERNTGELFF. The CDR3 DNA reads TGCGCCAGCAGCCAAGAAAGGAACACCGGGGAGCTGTTTTTT. The chain couples TRBV4-1 to TRBJ2-2; D is ambiguous. The V gene lost 0 bases and the J gene lost 1 base, with 3 bases spanning the gap. The germline CDR1 and CDR2 sequences are MGHRA and YSYEKL. CDR3 length equals 14 residues.

The rearrangement links TRBV12-3 or TRBV12-4 to TRBJ1-1, with D possibly matching TRBD1 (5 bases). This CDR3 comprises 12 residues. V was cut by 6 bases and J by 2 bases, with 7 bases left in between. The CDR3 DNA follows: TGTGCCAGCAGGGGGACTAACACTGAAGCTTTCTTT. Its protein is CASRGTNTEAFF.

V gene TRBV5-1 combines with J gene TRBJ2-7, with 7 positions matching TRBD1. CDR3 length equals 14 residues. Germline-derived CDR1 and CDR2 are SGHRS and YFSETQ. Losses at the gene ends were 0 bases for V and 5 bases for J; bases not matched to a gene: 5. In DNA form, the CDR3 reads TGCGCCAGCAGCTTGGGCCCCACAGGGGACGAGCAGTACTTC. Residues: CASSLGPTGDEQYF. Filled out from reference TRBV5-1 and TRBJ2-7, the complete variable domain reads KAGVTQTPRYLIKTRGQQVTLSCSPISGHRSVSWYQQTPGQGLQFLFEYFSETQRNKGNFPGRFSGRQFSNSRSEMNVSTLELGDSALYLCASSLGPTGDEQYFGPGTRLTVT.

The rearrangement uses TRBV5-4 and TRBJ1-4; D ambiguous. V lost 4 bases, J lost 6 bases, and 10 bases lay in between. Looked up from germline, CDR1 is SGHNT and CDR2 is YYREEE (reference sequence). The CDR3 sequence is 13 residues long. CDR3 region: CASSPGRDEKLFF. The DNA of the CDR3 is TGTGCCAGCAGCCCCGGTAGAGATGAAAAACTGTTTTTT. The full variable domain, in which reference TRBV5-4 and TRBJ1-4 provide the parts outside the CDR3, is ETGVTQSPTHLIKTRGQQVTLRCSSQSGHNTVSWYQQALGQGPQFIFQYYREEENGRGNFPPRFSGLQFPNYSSELNVNALELDDSALYLCASSPGRDEKLFFGSGTQLSVL.

This chain joins TRBV6-5 and TRBJ2-2; D is possibly TRBD2 (6 bases). The CDR3 totals 14 residues. Per germline, CDR1 MNHEY and CDR2 SVGAGI. Trimming removed 8 bases from V and 4 bases from J, with 14 bases in between. The CDR3 nucleotides read TGTGCCAGCCGTTCCGGGGGTACCACCGGGGAGCTGTTTTTT. Encoded protein: CASRSGGTTGELFF.

J is TRBJ1-1 and V is TRBV19, with TRBD1 identical over 8 bases. The V gene end was trimmed by 3 bases and the J gene end by 10 bases; junction bases not matched to a gene: 13. Germline CDR1 is LNHDA and CDR2 is SQIVND (reference sequence). The CDR3 contains 15 residues. As DNA, the CDR3 is TGTGCCAGTAGTATCGTTGGTGAGGGACAGGTCCGAGCTTTCTTT. Protein product: CASSIVGEGQVRAFF.

The J gene is TRBJ2-5, the V gene TRBV3-1 (or the pseudogene TRBV3-2); weak D call: TRBD1 (6 bases). The germline V and J ends were trimmed by 4 bases and 2 bases, with 14 bases remaining between them. The CDR3 length is 15 residues. The germline CDR1 and CDR2 sequences are LGHDT and YNNKEL (reference sequence). In DNA, the CDR3 is TGTGCCAGCAGCCCCAGGACAGTATTGCAAGAGACCCAGTACTTC. This codes for CASSPRTVLQETQYF.

The J gene is TRBJ2-3, the V gene TRBV23-1; no clear D. TRBV23-1 is an ORF for which the function is uncertain. This CDR3 is built from 13 residues. Trimming removed 6 bases from V and 2 bases from J, with 9 bases in between. CDR3 in amino acids: CASSPYDTDTQYF. The CDR3 coding sequence is TGCGCCAGCAGCCCCTACGACACAGATACGCAGTATTTT.

This chain joins TRBV9 and TRBJ2-7, with D unresolved. This CDR3 has 14 amino acids. V was cut by 0 bases and J by 0 bases, with 7 bases left in between. CDR1 and CDR2 from the germline V gene are SGDLS and YYNGEE. The CDR3 protein is CASSVAPDSYEQYF. The CDR3 DNA reads TGTGCCAGCAGCGTAGCTCCAGACTCCTACGAGCAGTACTTC.

This rearrangement joins TRBV3-1 (or the pseudogene TRBV3-2) to TRBJ2-2; D is undetermined. The CDR3 is 14 residues long. CDR1 is LGHDT, CDR2 YNNKEL, per germline (reference sequence). Trimming pared 1 base from V and 6 bases from J, leaving 9 bases between. The DNA for the CDR3 is TGTGCCAGCAGCCAAGTCCCTTGGTCCGGGGAGCTGTTTTTT. Translating it yields CASSQVPWSGELFF.

CDR3 residues: CASSQGLAGGPETQYF. The DNA of the CDR3 is TGTGCCAGCAGCCAAGGACTAGCGGGGGGGCCGGAGACCCAGTACTTC. The V gene is TRBV4-2, the J gene TRBJ2-5; 14 bases fit TRBD2. The V gene's germline CDR1 is LGHNA and CDR2 YNFKEQ. The CDR3 loop spans 16 amino acids. The V gene end was trimmed by 1 base and the J gene end by 5 bases; junction bases not matched to a gene: 3.